One and the same sample provided the 16 T cell receptor beta chains below, sequenced in a study of blood T cell repertoires in COVID-19. Some clones are missing from TCRdb's copy, which holds only in-frame ones; the method was immunoSEQ multiplex PCR. The sample carries about 220,000 clones, about 85% recorded once. Sequencing used peripheral blood. Source of these receptors: a woman in her 50s with COVID-19, enrolled during active disease.

A few counts support this clone. V is TRBV11-3 and J is TRBJ1-3, with no clear D. The germline V and J ends were trimmed by 5 bases and 4 bases, with 6 bases remaining between them. The germline V gene has CDR1 SGHNT and CDR2 YENEEA. The CDR3 runs 12 residues. CDR3 sequence (DNA): TGTGCCAGCAGCCTTACAGGAAACACCATATATTTT. It is translated as CASSLTGNTIYF.

The chain joins TRBV28 to TRBJ1-2; maybe TRBD1 (5 bases). This CDR3 region has 17 residues. CDR1 is MDHEN, CDR2 SYDVKM, per germline. With 6 bases removed from V and 0 bases from J, the gap between germline ends came to 20 bases. The CDR3 region is CASRESRAISSNYGYTF. The CDR3 nucleotides read TGTGCCAGCAGGGAATCCAGGGCCATCTCTTCTAACTATGGCTACACCTTC.

The rearrangement uses TRBV7-9 and TRBJ1-3; TRBD1 agrees at 7 bases. The CDR3 runs 15 residues. The V gene end was trimmed by 0 bases and the J gene end by 3 bases; junction bases not matched to a gene: 2. Looked up from germline, CDR1 is SEHNR and CDR2 is FQNEAQ (reference sequence). The CDR3 DNA reads as TGTGCCAGCAGCTTAGCAGGGGGCAGTGGAAACACCATATATTTT. It translates to CASSLAGGSGNTIYF.

The rearrangement joins TRBV7-3 to TRBJ2-3, with TRBD2 identical over 7 bases. The CDR3 loop spans 14 amino acids. V lost 0 bases and J lost 6; bases outside the gene matches: 3. Germline values: CDR1 SGHTA, CDR2 FQGTGA. CDR3 nucleotide sequence: TGTGCCAGCAGCTTAACGGGAGGGACTGATACGCAGTATTTT. The encoded protein is CASSLTGGTDTQYF. The complete variable domain, with remaining parts taken from reference TRBV7-3 and TRBJ2-3, reads GAGVSQTPSNKVTEKGKYVELRCDPISGHTALYWYRQSLGQGPEFLIYFQGTGAADDSGLPNDRFFAVRPEGSVSTLKIQRTERGDSAVYLCASSLTGGTDTQYFGPGTRLTVL.

The V and J genes are TRBV12-5 and TRBJ2-5; a weak D match, TRBD1 (6 bases). The CDR3 is 13 residues long. V lost 5 bases and J 4 bases, leaving 11 bases between the germline ends. Looked up from germline, CDR1 is LGHNT and CDR2 is FRNRAP. CDR3 loop: CASGPGDRETQYF. The CDR3 nucleotides are TGTGCTAGTGGTCCAGGGGATCGAGAGACCCAGTACTTC.

The chain carries TRBV10-2 and TRBJ1-5, with D possibly TRBD1 on 6 matching bases. The CDR3 runs 14 residues. Germline V CDR1 and CDR2: WSHSY, SAAADI. The V end was cut by 4 bases, the J end by 3 bases, with 10 bases between. This CDR3 is CASSGQAINQPQHF. The CDR3 DNA reads as TGCGCCAGCAGTGGACAGGCAATCAATCAGCCCCAGCATTTT.

The chain has TRBV30 and TRBJ2-2; 9 nucleotides match TRBD1. Trimming at V came to 2 bases and at J to 7 bases, leaving 8 bases not matched to a gene. The CDR3 runs 15 residues. Per the germline V gene, CDR1 is GTSNPN and CDR2 is SVGIG (reference sequence). CDR3 amino acids: CAWSKTGGAGGELFF. The CDR3 coding sequence is TGTGCCTGGAGTAAAACAGGGGGCGCGGGCGGGGAGCTGTTTTTT.

The chain recombines TRBV5-1 with TRBJ2-2; 7 bases align to TRBD2. This CDR3 contains 14 residues. Germline V gene lookup returns CDR1 SGHRS and CDR2 YFSETQ. The V gene end was trimmed by 2 bases and the J gene end by 5 bases; junction bases not matched to a gene: 3. The CDR3 DNA follows: TGCGCCAGCAGCTTCGGGGGGTCGACCGGGGAGCTGTTTTTT. Translated, it gives CASSFGGSTGELFF.

This clone was detected only a few times. The chain employs TRBV2 and TRBJ1-2; D gene unclear. Between the trimmed V and J ends, which lost 10 bases and 4 bases, there was a span of 10 bases. Germline CDR1 and CDR2: SNHLY and FYNNEI. The CDR3 spans 11 residues. CDR3 bases: TGTGCCATCAGGAGGCTCTATGGCTACACCTTC. This translates into CAIRRLYGYTF.

V and J are TRBV5-1 and TRBJ2-3; TRBD2 aligns across 7 bases. V gave up 1 base and J gave up 1 base; unmatched junction bases: 3. The CDR3 length is 15 residues. Germline lookup yields CDR1 SGHRS and CDR2 YFSETQ. CDR3: CASSLRAGGTDTQYF. CDR3 DNA sequence: TGCGCCAGCAGCTTGAGGGCGGGGGGCACAGATACGCAGTATTTT.

V and J are TRBV12-5 and TRBJ1-1; D possibly corresponds to TRBD1 (6 bases). This CDR3 has 21 residues. Germline-derived CDR1 and CDR2 are LGHNT and FRNRAP. The V end lost 0 bases, the J end lost 4 bases, and 30 bases lay between the germline ends. The CDR3 reads CASGLVRLAPIQGRSSTEAFF. The CDR3 DNA reads as TGTGCTAGTGGTTTGGTAAGGTTGGCTCCCATCCAGGGGCGATCCAGCACTGAAGCTTTCTTT.

J is TRBJ2-3 and V is TRBV11-2; 7 positions match TRBD2. After removal of 1 base from V and 5 bases from J, the junction contained 6 bases not matched to a gene. The CDR3 totals 15 residues. CDR1 and CDR2 from the germline V gene are SGHAT and FQNNGV. The DNA for the CDR3 is TGTGCCAGCAGCTTAGGTGGGGAGCGGGGAGATACGCAGTATTTT. As protein: CASSLGGERGDTQYF.

The rearrangement links TRBV21-1 to TRBJ1-2; whether TRBD1, the table's D call, matches the DNA was not checked. TRBV21-1 is a known pseudogene. CDR3 length: 17 residues. This CDR3 is CASSKVNPLDRVYGYTF. The CDR3 nucleotides read TGTGCCAGCAGCAAAGTAAACCCCCTCGACAGGGTATACGGCTACACCTTC.

The chain recombines TRBV19 with TRBJ1-1; D remains ambiguous. Per germline, CDR1 LNHDA and CDR2 SQIVND (reference sequence). The CDR3 is made up of 13 amino acids. V dropped 5 bases and J dropped 8 bases, with 15 bases sitting between them. The CDR3 DNA is TGTGCCAGTAGTTCCCAGAGTTTGACAGAAGCTTTCTTT. This gives the protein CASSSQSLTEAFF.

The chain joins TRBV19 to TRBJ2-7; D possibly corresponds to TRBD1 (6 bases). The CDR3 sequence is 15 residues long. In germline, CDR1 is LNHDA, CDR2 SQIVND (reference sequence). V was trimmed by 1 base and J by 4 bases, leaving 14 bases between them. DNA of the CDR3: TGTGCCAGTAGTATAGGTACAGGGAATATGTACGAGCAGTACTTC. It encodes CASSIGTGNMYEQYF.

This chain uses TRBV5-1 with TRBJ2-1; no clear D. The CDR3 runs 13 residues. Trimming cost V 0 bases and J 9 bases, with 10 bases left between them. The germline gives CDR1 SGHRS, CDR2 YFSETQ. The CDR3 DNA sequence: TGCGCCAGCAGCTTGGCCGGGTTCGCTGAGCAGTTCTTC. It yields the protein CASSLAGFAEQFF. Complete variable domain (other parts from reference TRBV5-1 and TRBJ2-1): KAGVTQTPRYLIKTRGQQVTLSCSPISGHRSVSWYQQTPGQGLQFLFEYFSETQRNKGNFPGRFSGRQFSNSRSEMNVSTLELGDSALYLCASSLAGFAEQFFGPGTRLTVL.